The 6 T cell receptor beta chains presented below share a single source sample, sequenced in a study of blood T cells in healthy people across ages. Primed by a sample-barcoded 5' primer and a J-beta primer mix, a second PCR proceeded for 7 to 11 cycles. Each CDR3 protein gets one entry after TCRdb re-called the 5' RACE reads with MiXCR. The sample carries about 700,000 distinct CDR3 sequences, approximately 31% recorded once. Sequencing was done on a sample of blood. These receptors originate from an elderly woman in good health.

This clonotype was seen at least ten times. A single base separates this from a much larger clone, so it may be a read error. The chain joins TRBV2 to TRBJ2-5; possible D gene TRBD1, 6 bases. CDR3 length: 13 amino acids. CDR1 and CDR2 from the germline V gene are SNHLY and FYNNEI. The CDR3 DNA is TGTGCCAGCAGTGAAGTCCCCAGGGGAGAATTGAACTTC. Its translation is CASSEVPRGELNF.

The J gene is TRBJ2-7, the V gene TRBV12-3 or TRBV12-4; the match to TRBD2 covers 10 bases. The J call may not be correct, given that the DNA end is closer to TRBJ2-5. This CDR3 is 16 amino acids long. Here the CDR3 reads CASSLNLAGERETQYF. The CDR3 DNA reads as TGTGCCAGCAGTTTAAATCTAGCGGGGGAGCGAGAGACCCAGTACTTC.

The gene calls are TRBV2 and TRBJ1-2, with TRBD1 identical over 9 bases. CDR1 and CDR2 from the germline V gene are SNHLY and FYNNEI. The CDR3 covers 12 residues. J was trimmed by 5 bases and V by 11 bases; bases with no gene match: 6. The CDR3 loop reads CAGAGTGYGYTF. CDR3 coding DNA: TGTGCCGGGGCCGGGACAGGGTATGGCTACACCTTC.

This clonotype has a count of ten or more. CDR3 nucleotides: TGTGCCAGCAGCTTTGTGTTGAGGGTCGCAGGACGGTACGAGCAGTACTTC. Amino acid sequence: CASSFVLRVAGRYEQYF. This sequence joins TRBV7-2 and TRBJ2-7; D may be TRBD2 (5 bases). This CDR3 comprises 17 residues. The V gene's germline CDR1 is SGHTA and CDR2 FQGNSA. Trimming removed 3 bases at V and 4 bases at J, with 22 bases between.

This clonotype was counted at least ten times. This chain links TRBV5-6 with TRBJ2-1, with D possibly TRBD2 on 5 matching bases. Trimming left V 2 bases short and J 5 bases short, with 17 bases between. The CDR3 contains 16 residues. Germline V gives CDR1 SGHDT, CDR2 YYEEEE. In DNA, the CDR3 is TGTGCCAGCAGCTTTCGAGGGCTGATTCCTAACAATGAGCAGTTCTTC. Protein: CASSFRGLIPNNEQFF.

Only a few counts were recorded for this clonotype. The chain couples TRBV7-2 to TRBJ1-1; the match to TRBD1 covers 9 bases. CDR1 SGHTA and CDR2 FQGNSA come from the germline V gene. After removal of 5 bases from V and 1 base from J, the junction contained 5 bases not matched to a gene. CDR3 length: 15 amino acids. The CDR3 sequence is CASSTRTGANTEAFF. For the CDR3, the DNA is TGTGCCAGCAGCACCCGGACAGGGGCGAACACTGAAGCTTTCTTT.